The TCR beta chain described here comes from a study of blood T cell repertoires in COVID-19. Study-level background: Sample material is recorded as cDNA or gDNA derived from T cells, B-cell-depleted T cells, or PBMCs.

This clone has a single count. The table came from immunoSEQ multiplex PCR; TCRdb's copy has only in-frame clones and leaves some out. This sample has about 95,000 clones, with 89% found just once. The CDR3 sequence is 11 residues long. The V gene's germline CDR1 is MNHNY and CDR2 SVGAGI (reference sequence). Between the trimmed V and J ends, which lost 1 base and 7 bases, there was a span of 5 bases. V gene TRBV6-6 combines with J gene TRBJ2-7; D call uncertain. This TCR was sampled from a man in his sixties with COVID-19, enrolled during active disease. The sample comprised peripheral blood. In DNA, the CDR3 is TGTGCCAGCAGTTACTGGGCTGAGCAGTACTTC. Its protein product is CASSYWAEQYF.